This TCR beta chain was found in a study of T cells after yellow fever vaccination. Study information: With SMART-Seq v4 Ultra Low Input, the fractions containing low cell numbers were prepared. Whole-study results and caveats: After the booster, roughly 96% of CD4 and 88% of CD8 primary-response clones were re-detected. There was a small share of clonotypes that showed up in both the CD4 and CD8 compartments.

UMIs were added to TCR cDNA along with a universal primer site when it was made by 5'RACE template switching. Via MiXCR, TCRdb re-called the 5' RACE reads, giving one row per CDR3 protein. Counted here are fewer than 650,000 distinct CDR3 sequences, about a fifth occurring once; the ten biggest clones make up about a sixth. Concerning this clonotype itself: The antigen remains unidentified.

The receptor was isolated from a man between 18 and 35 years old who received the YFV17D yellow fever vaccine. Sequencing used PBMCs, obtained roughly 23 days after the first yellow fever vaccination.

The CDR3 nucleotides read TGTGCCAGCTCACCCGGGACGGAAAATAGCTACGAGCAGTACTTC. Encoded protein: CASSPGTENSYEQYF. The chain employs TRBV18 and TRBJ2-7, with D possibly called TRBD1 or TRBD2 (5 bases each). The CDR3 is made up of 15 amino acids. Per the germline V gene, CDR1 is KGHSH and CDR2 is LQKENI. The V end was cut by 3 bases, the J end by 3 bases, with 15 bases between.